Below, 30 T cell receptor beta chains from the same sample are listed, as sequenced in a study of breast tumors, draining lymph nodes, adjacent tissues. MiXCR, run by TCRdb on the multiplex PCR reads, gives a single entry per CDR3 protein. The sample gives 140,000 or so distinct CDR3 sequences, 32% of which show up once; less than 2.5% is in the top ten. Samples came from axillary lymph nodes draining the breast cancer. Sequenced material: axillary lymph node tissue. Receptors originate from a female donor with breast cancer. Some clones in this sample may be carry-over from other donors' samples.

This clonotype was seen repeatedly, ten times or more. This chain joins TRBV5-1 and TRBJ2-2; D may be TRBD1 or TRBD2 (5 bases each). The V end lost 5 bases, the J end lost 1 base, and 12 bases lay between the germline ends. This CDR3 contains 15 residues. Germline V gene sequence: CDR1 SGHRS, CDR2 YFSETQ. CDR3 bases: TGCGCCAGCAGGCCCGGGACGGTGAACACCGGGGAGCTGTTTTTT. Translating it yields CASRPGTVNTGELFF.

This clonotype was seen at least ten times. The chain employs TRBV11-2 and TRBJ2-7; TRBD2 is a possible D gene (6 bases). V was clipped by 5 bases and J by 4 bases, with 18 bases between them. From germline, CDR1 is SGHAT and CDR2 FQNNGV. This CDR3 is built from 15 residues. CDR3 amino acids: CASSRLGGNQYEQYV. Written as DNA, the CDR3 is TGTGCCAGCAGCCGACTTGGGGGGAATCAATACGAGCAGTACGTC.

This clonotype appeared a few times. A read error is possible here, since a much larger clone lies one base away. The CDR3 here is CASSLTSASGGYTHTQYF. Written as DNA, the CDR3 is TGTGCCAGCAGCTTAACGTCGGCTAGCGGGGGTTACACACATACGCAGTATTTT. The gene calls are TRBV7-3 and TRBJ2-3; TRBD2 aligns across 10 bases. The CDR3 extends over 18 amino acids. Germline CDR1 is SGHTA and CDR2 is FQGTGA.

This clonotype was recorded many times. A read error is possible here, since a much larger clone lies one base away. As DNA, the CDR3 is TGTGCCAGCAGTCACTGGGGGGGCGAGCAGTACTTC. This gives the protein CASSHWGGEQYF. The chain employs TRBV6-5 and TRBJ2-7; TRBD2 agrees at 7 bases. CDR1 and CDR2 from the germline V gene are MNHEY and SVGAGI. The CDR3 runs to 12 residues. J lost 6 bases, V lost 5 bases, and 4 bases had no gene match.

Of note for this clonotype: Being one base from a much bigger clone, this may be a read error. The chain carries TRBV6-2 or TRBV6-3 and TRBJ2-7; possibly TRBD2 for D (6 bases). Per the germline V gene, CDR1 is MNHEY and CDR2 is SVGEGT. V dropped 6 bases and J dropped 1 base, with 19 bases sitting between them. This CDR3 comprises 16 residues. This CDR3 is CASSPRDSRFSYEQYF. The CDR3 DNA reads TGTGCCAGCAGCCCTCGGGACTCGAGGTTTTCCTACGAGCAGTACTTC.

This clonotype was counted many times. CDR3 sequence reads: CASSLRGATKETQYF. In DNA form, the CDR3 reads TGTGCCAGCAGCTTACGGGGGGCGACCAAAGAGACCCAGTACTTC. The rearrangement links TRBV7-8 to TRBJ2-5; D perhaps matches TRBD2 (7 bases). The V gene lost 2 bases and the J gene lost 3 bases, with 13 bases spanning the gap. Germline V gives CDR1 SGHVS, CDR2 FQNEAQ. The CDR3 runs 15 residues.

Many counts were recorded for this clonotype. V and J are TRBV24-1 and TRBJ2-5, with 7 bases aligning to TRBD1. V lost 3 bases to trimming and J lost 5 bases; unmatched junction nucleotides: 5. This CDR3 spans 14 amino acids. CDR1 and CDR2 from the germline V gene are KGHDR and SFDVKD. Written as DNA, the CDR3 is TGTGCCACCAGTGATCCGACAGGGATGGAGACCCAGTACTTC. Translated: CATSDPTGMETQYF.

This clonotype was seen only once. This chain connects TRBV7-8 to TRBJ2-6; no clear D. This CDR3 region has 17 residues. CDR1 is SGHVS and CDR2 is FQNEAQ in the germline V gene. With 0 bases removed from V and 0 bases from J, the gap between germline ends came to 9 bases. The DNA for the CDR3 is TGTGCCAGCAGCTTAGCGCGGCCGAGCTCTGGGGCCAACGTCCTGACTTTC. Protein product: CASSLARPSSGANVLTF.

This clonotype was recorded many times. V usage is TRBV7-9 and J usage is TRBJ1-2; D is uncertain. Germline loops: CDR1 SEHNR, CDR2 FQNEAQ (reference sequence). The V end lost 5 bases, the J end lost 0 bases, and 13 bases lay between the germline ends. The CDR3 contains 15 residues. The CDR3 reads CASSPREVPNYGYTF. The CDR3 bases are TGTGCCAGCAGCCCCCGTGAGGTCCCTAACTATGGCTACACCTTC. Based on the CDR3 plus reference TRBV7-9 and TRBJ1-2, the full variable domain is DTGVSQNPRHKITKRGQNVTFRCDPISEHNRLYWYRQTLGQGPEFLTYFQNEAQLEKSRLLSDRFSAERPKGSFSTLEIQRTEQGDSAMYLCASSPREVPNYGYTFGSGTRLTVV.

This clonotype was recorded many times. The chain combines TRBV6-2 or TRBV6-3 with TRBJ1-3; no firm D call. The CDR3 length is 13 residues. V shed 7 bases and J shed 4 bases, with 11 bases lying between them. CDR1 and CDR2 (germline): MNHEY, SVGEGT. CDR3 residues: CASISQTGNTIYF. The CDR3 DNA reads TGTGCCAGCATTTCGCAAACCGGAAACACCATATATTTT.

Only one count was recorded for this clonotype. Possible read error: a much larger clone is one base away. This rearrangement joins TRBV15 to TRBJ2-7; 9 bases match TRBD1. CDR1 LNHNV and CDR2 YYDKDF come from the germline V gene (reference sequence). The CDR3 spans 16 residues. Written as DNA, the CDR3 is TGTGCCACCAGCAGCCTTGCGGGACAGGGCCCCTACGGGCAGTACTTC. It translates to CATSSLAGQGPYGQYF. Complete variable domain (other parts from reference TRBV15 and TRBJ2-7): DAMVIQNPRYQVTQFGKPVTLSCSQTLNHNVMYWYQQKSSQAPKLLFHYYDKDFNNEADTPDNFQSRRPNTSFCFLDIRSPGLGDTAMYLCATSSLAGQGPYGQYFGPGTRLTVT.

This clonotype was detected a few times. This may arise from a read error, as a much more abundant clone is one base away. V and J are TRBV5-6 and TRBJ2-3; 7 positions agree with TRBD2. V trimming: 1 base; J trimming: 4 bases; junction bases outside the gene matches: 6. The CDR3 consists of 15 residues. The germline CDR1 and CDR2 sequences are SGHDT and YYEEEE. DNA of the CDR3: TGTGCCAGCAGCTTGCGCGGGGGTATCGCAGATACGCAGTATTTT. The encoded protein is CASSLRGGIADTQYF.

This clonotype occurred many times. V gene TRBV7-9 combines with J gene TRBJ2-3; no firm D call. Germline V lookup: CDR1 SEHNR, CDR2 FQNEAQ (reference sequence). Trimming stripped 5 bases from V and 0 bases from J, with 3 bases between. The CDR3 has 12 amino acids. CDR3 DNA: TGTGCCAGCAGCCCTAGCACAGATACGCAGTATTTT. This codes for CASSPSTDTQYF.

The table lists this clonotype with many counts. This chain joins TRBV6-6 and TRBJ2-2; TRBD2 might be the D (6 bases). The ends were cut back, 8 bases at V and 7 bases at J, with 8 bases in the middle. This CDR3 is built from 11 residues. Per the germline V gene, CDR1 is MNHNY and CDR2 is SVGAGI (reference sequence). CDR3 in amino acids: CASGGNGELFF. The DNA of the CDR3 is TGTGCCAGCGGGGGGAACGGGGAGCTGTTTTTT.

The rearrangement joins TRBV9 to TRBJ2-1, with 10 nucleotides matching TRBD2. The CDR3 runs 15 residues. J gave up 9 bases and V 1 base, and 7 bases lay outside the gene matches. Germline assignment: CDR1 SGDLS and CDR2 YYNGEE. CDR3 DNA: TGTGCCAGCAGCGTATGGGCTAGCGGGGGTGGTGAGCAGTTCTTC. As protein: CASSVWASGGGEQFF.

Ten or more counts support this clonotype. CDR3 sequence: CASSQNRGGGGKNTDTQYF. CDR3 nucleotide sequence: TGTGCCAGCAGCCAAAATAGGGGCGGGGGGGGCAAAAACACAGATACGCAGTATTTT. The chain couples TRBV4-2 to TRBJ2-3, with TRBD2 matching 9 bases. The CDR3 is 19 amino acids. The germline gives CDR1 LGHNA, CDR2 YNFKEQ. Trimming cost V 2 bases and J 2 bases; bases outside gene matches: 14.

This clonotype was detected ten times or more. V gene TRBV4-1 combines with J gene TRBJ2-2; a weak D match, TRBD1 (6 bases). The CDR3 is 13 amino acids. The germline CDR1 and CDR2 sequences are MGHRA and YSYEKL. The V gene lost 6 bases and the J gene lost 5 bases, with 10 bases spanning the gap. The CDR3 region is CASRLQGTGELFF. Here the CDR3 DNA reads TGCGCCAGCAGATTACAGGGTACCGGGGAGCTGTTTTTT.

Concerning this clonotype itself: One end of the junction varies from germline; a read error may be responsible. This chain uses TRBV5-6 with TRBJ2-7, with TRBD1 identical over 11 bases. This CDR3 has 15 residues. Per germline, CDR1 SGHDT and CDR2 YYEEEE. The CDR3 sequence is CAGSSGQGASDEQYF. The DNA of the CDR3 is TGTGCCGGCAGCTCCGGACAGGGGGCCTCTGACGAGCAGTACTTC.

This clonotype was counted ten times or more. The CDR3 sequence is CASRTKGRQGDRETQYF. CDR3 nucleotides: TGTGCCAGCAGGACAAAGGGGAGGCAGGGGGATCGAGAGACCCAGTACTTC. J is TRBJ2-5 and V is TRBV3-1; tentative D call: TRBD1 (7 bases). Between the trimmed V and J ends, which lost 6 bases and 4 bases, there was a span of 24 bases. This CDR3 has 17 amino acids. The germline gives CDR1 LGHDT, CDR2 YNNKEL (reference sequence).

This clonotype was seen ten or more times. The chain has TRBV6-1 and TRBJ2-2; tentatively, D is TRBD1 (5 bases). CDR1 and CDR2 (germline): MNHNS, SASEGT. The CDR3 loop spans 14 amino acids. Trimming removed 6 bases at V and 6 bases at J, with 14 bases between. CDR3 in DNA: TGTGCCAGCAGCTCCGCACCGACAGCCGGGGAGCTGTTTTTT. Translated: CASSSAPTAGELFF.

This clonotype appeared many times. The DNA of the CDR3 is TGTGCCAGCAGCTTAGGGAACAGGGAGGACATTCAGTACTTC. It yields the protein CASSLGNREDIQYF. This chain uses TRBV11-2 with TRBJ2-4, with D tentatively TRBD1 or TRBD2 (6 bases each). Trimming cost V 1 base and J 8 bases, with 12 bases left between them. The germline gives CDR1 SGHAT, CDR2 FQNNGV. The CDR3 spans 14 residues.

As for this clonotype: A much larger clonotype is one base distant, so this may be a read error. This likely comes from a read error, as the CDR3 has no conserved phenylalanine or tryptophan at its end. The rearrangement links TRBV12-3 or TRBV12-4 to TRBJ2-2; 7 positions match TRBD1. Trimming cost V 6 bases and J 2 bases; bases outside gene matches: 6. The CDR3 runs to 15 residues. The CDR3 DNA reads as TGTGCCAGCAGCCAGGGACAGAAAAACACCGGGGAGCTGTTTCTT. Translating gives CASSQGQKNTGELFL.

Ten or more counts support this clonotype. V gene TRBV27 combines with J gene TRBJ2-7; 8 bases match TRBD1. Germline V gives CDR1 MNHEY, CDR2 SMNVEV (reference sequence). The CDR3 runs to 15 residues. Losses at the gene ends were 2 bases for V and 4 bases for J; bases not matched to a gene: 7. This chain's CDR3 is CASSLISGGAYEQYF. The CDR3 bases are TGTGCCAGCAGTTTAATCTCAGGGGGCGCTTACGAGCAGTACTTC.

This clonotype was found many times. V and J are TRBV19 and TRBJ2-2, with 8 bases that match TRBD1. This CDR3 has 14 residues. Germline values: CDR1 LNHDA, CDR2 SQIVND (reference sequence). V lost 5 bases, J lost 8 bases, and 7 bases stayed unmatched. DNA for the CDR3: TGTGCCAGTAGTGGGACAGGAGGTAATGGGGAGCTGTTTTTT. This translates into CASSGTGGNGELFF. The full variable domain, its missing parts supplied by reference TRBV19 and TRBJ2-2, is DGGITQSPKYLFRKEGQNVTLSCEQNLNHDAMYWYRQDPGQGLRLIYYSQIVNDFQKGDIAEGYSVSREKKESFPLTVTSAQKNPTAFYLCASSGTGGNGELFFGEGSRLTVL.

The V call is TRBV15, the J call TRBJ2-2; TRBD1 matches 7 bases. This CDR3 has 16 residues. V lost 3 bases, J lost 0 bases, and 4 bases stayed unmatched. CDR1 LNHNV and CDR2 YYDKDF come from the germline V gene (reference sequence). CDR3 protein: CATSRTGTANTGELFF. The CDR3 region has the DNA TGTGCCACCAGCAGGACCGGGACAGCGAACACCGGGGAGCTGTTTTTT. Filled out from reference TRBV15 and TRBJ2-2, the complete variable domain reads DAMVIQNPRYQVTQFGKPVTLSCSQTLNHNVMYWYQQKSSQAPKLLFHYYDKDFNNEADTPDNFQSRRPNTSFCFLDIRSPGLGDTAMYLCATSRTGTANTGELFFGEGSRLTVL.

In its sample, this clonotype was seen many times. The gene calls are TRBV5-1 and TRBJ1-6; possibly TRBD1 for D (5 bases). Germline lookup yields CDR1 SGHRS and CDR2 YFSETQ. CDR3 length: 16 amino acids. The V gene lost 3 bases and the J gene lost 0 bases, with 10 bases spanning the gap. CDR3 amino acids: CASSWDGSSYNSPLHF. The CDR3 coding sequence is TGCGCCAGCAGCTGGGACGGGAGCTCCTATAATTCACCCCTCCACTTT.

This clonotype was observed at least ten times. The gene calls are TRBV3-1 and TRBJ2-5; 12 bases agree with TRBD2. The germline V gene has CDR1 LGHDT and CDR2 YNNKEL (reference sequence). With 3 bases clipped from V and 10 bases from J, the junction kept 6 bases outside the gene matches. This CDR3 is 14 amino acids long. For the CDR3, the DNA is TGTGCCAGCAGCCAGGGCCTAGCGGGGGGGCTCCAGTACTTC. It encodes CASSQGLAGGLQYF.

This clonotype occurred many times. The rearrangement links TRBV5-1 to TRBJ2-3; D perhaps matches TRBD2 (6 bases). The CDR3 contains 13 residues. The ends were cut back, 5 bases at V and 4 bases at J, with 11 bases in the middle. The germline CDR1 and CDR2 sequences are SGHRS and YFSETQ. The CDR3 DNA reads TGCGCCAGCAGGCCGGAGGGCCCAGATACGCAGTATTTT. Protein: CASRPEGPDTQYF.

This clonotype was observed many times. CDR3 nucleotides: TGTGCCAGTAGTATGAGGGGGCTCGGCAATCAGCCCCAGCATTTT. It specifies CASSMRGLGNQPQHF. The J gene is TRBJ1-5, the V gene TRBV19, with 7 positions matching TRBD1. Unmatched junction bases numbered 4, after V lost 3 bases and J lost 2 bases. The CDR3 length is 15 residues. Germline V CDR1 and CDR2: LNHDA, SQIVND (reference sequence).

The table lists this clonotype with many counts. The chain joins TRBV29-1 to TRBJ2-3; 8 nucleotides match TRBD1. With V trimmed by 3 bases and J by 4 bases, 9 bases remained unmatched. This CDR3 contains 15 residues. Looked up from germline, CDR1 is SQVTM and CDR2 is ANQGSEA. In DNA, the CDR3 is TGCAGCGTTGACCCCGACAGGGGTGGCGCAGATACGCAGTATTTT. Amino acid sequence: CSVDPDRGGADTQYF.